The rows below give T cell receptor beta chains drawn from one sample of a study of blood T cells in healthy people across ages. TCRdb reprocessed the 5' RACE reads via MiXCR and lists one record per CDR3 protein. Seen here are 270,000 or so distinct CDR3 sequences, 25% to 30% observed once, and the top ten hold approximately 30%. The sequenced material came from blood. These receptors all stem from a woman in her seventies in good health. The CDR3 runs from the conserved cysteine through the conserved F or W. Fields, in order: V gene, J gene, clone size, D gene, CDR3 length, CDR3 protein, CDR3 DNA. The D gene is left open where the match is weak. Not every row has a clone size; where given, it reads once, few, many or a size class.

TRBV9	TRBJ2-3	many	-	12	CASSVGGDTQYF	TGTGCCAGCAGCGTAGGAGGCGATACGCAGTATTTT
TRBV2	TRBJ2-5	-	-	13	CASSDSNLNERFF	TGTGCCAGCAGTGATTCGAACCTTAATGAGCGGTTCTTC
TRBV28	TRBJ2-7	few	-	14	CASSIGGGNYEQYF	TGTGCCAGCAGTATCGGTGGGGGGAATTACGAGCAGTACTTC
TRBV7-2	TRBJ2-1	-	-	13	CASSLVISYEQFF	TGTGCCAGCAGCTTAGTGATCAGTTATGAGCAGTTCTTC
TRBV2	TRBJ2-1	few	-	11	CASSERNEQFF	TGTGCCAGCAGCGAGCGGAATGAGCAGTTCTTC
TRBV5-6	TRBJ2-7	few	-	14	CASSSYGVSYEQYF	TGTGCCAGCAGCTCATACGGGGTCTCCTACGAGCAGTACTTC
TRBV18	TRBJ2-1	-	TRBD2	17	CASSPPGSGRALNEQFF	TGTGCCAGCTCTCCCCCGGGGAGCGGGAGGGCCCTCAATGAGCAGTTCTTC
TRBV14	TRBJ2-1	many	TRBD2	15	CASSQGTSGYNEQFF	TGTGCCAGCAGCCAAGGGACTAGCGGTTACAATGAGCAGTTCTTC
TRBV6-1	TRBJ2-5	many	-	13	CASTSSQKETQYF	TGTGCCAGCACTTCTAGCCAGAAAGAGACCCAGTACTTC
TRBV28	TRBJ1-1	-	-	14	CASSLVRGDTEAFF	TGTGCCAGCAGTTTAGTGAGGGGGGACACTGAAGCTTTCTTT
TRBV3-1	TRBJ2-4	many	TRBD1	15	CASSLSQGSKNIQYF	TGTGCCAGCAGCCTATCACAGGGGAGCAAAAACATTCAGTACTTC
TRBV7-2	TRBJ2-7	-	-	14	CASSPTTGGYEQYF	TGTGCCAGCAGCCCGACGACAGGAGGATACGAGCAGTACTTC
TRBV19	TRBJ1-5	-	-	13	CASIGRGNQPQHF	TGTGCCAGTATAGGTCGAGGCAATCAGCCCCAGCATTTT
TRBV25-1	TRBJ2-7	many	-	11	CASSARYEQYF	TGTGCCAGCAGTGCTCGCTACGAGCAGTACTTC
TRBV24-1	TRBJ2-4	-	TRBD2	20	CATSDLISNSGRAGKNIQYF	TGTGCCACCAGTGATTTAATTTCTAATTCGGGGAGGGCCGGCAAAAACATTCAGTACTTC
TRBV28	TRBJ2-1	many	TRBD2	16	CASITTRTSGVNEQFF	TGTGCCAGCATCACGACTAGGACTAGCGGGGTGAATGAGCAGTTCTTC
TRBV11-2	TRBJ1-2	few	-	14	CASSRASTNYGYTF	TGTGCCAGCAGCCGAGCATCCACTAACTATGGCTACACCTTC
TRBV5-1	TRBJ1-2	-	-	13	CASSVGTAYGYTF	TGCGCCAGCAGCGTGGGGACGGCATATGGCTACACCTTC
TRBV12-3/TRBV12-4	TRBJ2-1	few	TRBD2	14	CASRPAGGGNEQFF	TGTGCCAGCAGACCAGCGGGAGGTGGCAATGAGCAGTTCTTC
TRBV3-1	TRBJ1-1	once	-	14	CASSTYREDTEAFF	TGTGCCAGCAGCACCTACAGGGAGGACACTGAAGCTTTCTTT
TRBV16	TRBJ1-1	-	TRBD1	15	CASSPKGQLNTEAFF	TGTGCCAGCAGCCCCAAGGGACAGTTGAACACTGAAGCTTTCTTT
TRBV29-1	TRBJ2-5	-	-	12	CSVVRYQETQYF	TGCAGCGTTGTCCGGTACCAAGAGACCCAGTACTTC
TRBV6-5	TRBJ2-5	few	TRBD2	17	CASSYTGSGRGAETQYF	TGTGCCAGCAGTTACACAGGTAGCGGGAGAGGTGCAGAGACCCAGTACTTC
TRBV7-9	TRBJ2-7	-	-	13	CASSREQGNEQYF	TGTGCCAGCAGCCGCGAACAAGGGAACGAGCAGTACTTC
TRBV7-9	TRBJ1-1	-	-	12	CASSPGWTEAFF	TGTGCCAGCAGCCCCGGATGGACTGAAGCTTTCTTT
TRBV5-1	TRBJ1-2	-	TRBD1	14	CASSQATGGAGYTF	TGCGCCAGCAGCCAGGCAACAGGGGGCGCGGGCTACACCTTC
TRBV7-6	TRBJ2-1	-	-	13	CASSDGGYNEQFF	TGTGCCAGCAGCGACGGAGGTTACAATGAGCAGTTCTTC
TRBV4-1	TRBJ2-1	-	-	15	CASSAGLATGNEQFF	TGCGCCAGCAGCGCTGGATTAGCCACGGGTAATGAGCAGTTCTTC
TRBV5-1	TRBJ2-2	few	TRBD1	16	CASSRTGYLNTGELFF	TGCGCCAGCAGCCGGACAGGGTACTTGAACACCGGGGAGCTGTTTTTT
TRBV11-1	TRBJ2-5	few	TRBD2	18	CASSFYGREWEEGETQYF	TGTGCCAGCAGCTTTTACGGGCGGGAGTGGGAGGAAGGAGAGACCCAGTACTTC
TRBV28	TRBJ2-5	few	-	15	CASSLRHPTGETQYF	TGTGCCAGCAGTTTAAGACACCCAACAGGAGAGACCCAGTACTTC
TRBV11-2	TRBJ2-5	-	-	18	CATARWGAGAVEEETQYF	TGTGCCACAGCTCGATGGGGCGCAGGGGCCGTTGAGGAAGAGACCCAGTACTTC
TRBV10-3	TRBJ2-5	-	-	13	CAIRGTAQETQYF	TGTGCCATCAGGGGTACAGCCCAAGAGACCCAGTACTTC
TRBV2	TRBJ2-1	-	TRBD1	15	CASTGDRGRPRELFF	TGTGCCAGCACTGGGGACAGGGGGCGCCCCAGGGAGTTGTTCTTC
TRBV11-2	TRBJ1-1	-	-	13	CASRTSLNTEAFF	TGTGCCAGCAGGACGAGTTTGAACACTGAAGCTTTCTTT
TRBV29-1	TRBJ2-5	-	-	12	CSVEVVQETQYF	TGCAGCGTTGAGGTAGTACAAGAGACCCAGTACTTC
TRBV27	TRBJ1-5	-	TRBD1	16	CASSPSRDRFGQPQHF	TGTGCCAGCAGTCCGTCCCGGGACAGGTTTGGACAGCCCCAGCATTTT
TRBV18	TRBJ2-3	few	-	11	CASSSKDSQYF	TGTGCCAGCTCATCAAAAGATTCGCAGTATTTT
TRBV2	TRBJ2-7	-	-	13	CASSESYRYEQYF	TGTGCCAGCAGTGAATCGTATAGGTACGAGCAGTACTTC